In this sample, the clone carrying this T cell receptor beta chain turned up a few times. Its antigen is unknown. The sample is drawn from a study of T-cell reconstitution after alpha-beta-depleted transplantation in children. Germline V gene sequence: CDR1 WSHSY, CDR2 SAAADI. V was pared by 3 bases and J by 15 bases, with 15 bases of the junction left unmatched. CDR3 size: 14 residues. Study-wide results and limits: There were reportedly several hundred expanded graft clones from which alpha-beta T cells came about two months after transplant. When one year had passed after transplant, most T-cell counts and diversity came from newly produced T cells.

TCRbeta library construction was performed incorporating unique molecular identifiers. TCRdb fed the PCR reads into MiXCR, producing one record per CDR3 protein. The data contain about 600,000 distinct CDR3 sequences, under 25% of them seen just once; the ten biggest clones take up 11% to 15%. The sequence derives from a boy younger than two who had a stem cell transplant for acute myeloid leukemia, so the T cells may come from the graft donor. The chain employs TRBV10-2 and TRBJ2-3; 7 nucleotides agree with TRBD2. Sequenced here: PBMCs, mostly from graft donor cells, sampled 360 days after TCRalphabeta/CD19-depleted stem cell transplant. CDR3 sequence: CASSEGVGKAGKYF. DNA of the CDR3: TGCGCCAGCAGTGAAGGAGTGGGGAAAGCGGGGAAATATTTT.